This T cell receptor beta chain was retrieved from a study of type 1 and type 2 diabetes patients. PCR was run on genomic DNA. The TCR beta CDR3 region was amplified using 30 forward and 13 reverse primers. MiXCR was run by TCRdb on the multiplex PCR reads, yielding one entry per CDR3 protein. The sample lists approximately 260,000 distinct CDR3 sequences; around 47% were seen once. Standard classification criteria confirmed type 1 or type 2 diabetes in all patients. V lost 6 bases to trimming and J lost 2 bases; unmatched junction nucleotides: 6. The CDR3 loop spans 14 amino acids. This sequence was found in a man between 18 and 29 years old with type 2 diabetes. The sample comprised peripheral blood mononuclear cells (PBMCs). The chain employs TRBV12-3 or TRBV12-4 and TRBJ2-7; 8 bases agree with TRBD1. DNA for the CDR3: TGTGCCAGCAGGGCAGGGGGCGTGACCTACGAGCAGTACTTC. Translated, it gives CASRAGGVTYEQYF.